The 27 T cell receptor beta chains below come from one sample, sequenced in a study of Graves' ophthalmopathy and Graves' hyperthyroidism. Using RNA transcripts, the TCR beta CDR3 regions were amplified. HTBI primers served in a first-round RT-PCR, which a second-round multiplex PCR followed. TCRdb re-called the multiplex PCR reads through MiXCR, storing one row per CDR3 protein. The data show around 400,000 distinct CDR3 sequences, with about 21% seen just once and roughly 3% held by the top ten. The material sequenced was peripheral blood. Receptor source: a woman under 30 with stable Graves' hyperthyroidism.

The rearrangement joins TRBV4-3 to TRBJ2-7, with 10 bases fitting TRBD2. CDR1 is LGHNA, CDR2 YSLEER, per germline. V was clipped by 0 bases and J by 2 bases; unmatched bases: 4. The CDR3 covers 16 residues. The CDR3 bases are TGCGCCAGCAGCCAAGAGGCCAGCGGGAGGGCCTACGAGCAGTACGTC. This gives the protein CASSQEASGRAYEQYV.

This clonotype was recorded many times. The chain couples TRBV2 to TRBJ1-5, with a possible D match to TRBD1 (5 bases). Trimming shortened V by 6 bases and J by 7 bases, and 16 bases separated the two germline ends. The CDR3 spans 14 residues. CDR1 and CDR2 from the germline V gene are SNHLY and FYNNEI. The CDR3 DNA reads as TGTGCCAGCAGCGGGGGAGCAGGGTTGCAGCCCCAGCATTTT. It yields the protein CASSGGAGLQPQHF.

This clonotype was detected many times. J is TRBJ2-7 and V is TRBV20-1; a weak D match, TRBD2 (6 bases). Trimming shortened V by 5 bases and J by 0 bases, and 17 bases separated the two germline ends. The CDR3 is made up of 15 amino acids. CDR1 is DFQATT and CDR2 is SNEGSKA in the germline V gene (reference sequence). CDR3 sequence reads: CSAHLGLRGSYEQYF. The DNA for the CDR3 is TGCAGTGCTCATTTGGGACTGAGGGGCTCCTACGAGCAGTACTTC.

Many counts were recorded for this clonotype. The chain carries TRBV29-1 and TRBJ2-3; TRBD2 agrees at 7 bases. Germline CDR1 is SQVTM and CDR2 is ANQGSEA. V was pared by 4 bases and J by 0 bases, with 4 bases of the junction left unmatched. The CDR3 loop spans 14 amino acids. The CDR3 region is CSVVGGSSTDTQYF. CDR3 in DNA: TGCAGCGTTGTGGGAGGGAGTAGCACAGATACGCAGTATTTT.

This clonotype was detected many times. The chain employs TRBV20-1 and TRBJ1-1, with TRBD1 as a possible D gene (6 bases). Between the trimmed V and J ends, which lost 5 bases and 11 bases, there was a span of 18 bases. Per germline, CDR1 DFQATT and CDR2 SNEGSKA (reference sequence). This CDR3 is built from 12 residues. This chain's CDR3 is CSAVDRWRRAFF. The CDR3 DNA reads TGCAGTGCTGTAGACAGGTGGAGAAGGGCTTTCTTT.

This clonotype was observed many times. The V call is TRBV2, the J call TRBJ1-5; possible D gene TRBD1, 6 bases. Germline-derived CDR1 and CDR2 are SNHLY and FYNNEI. Between the trimmed V and J ends, which lost 8 bases and 6 bases, there was a span of 20 bases. There are 15 residues in the CDR3. The CDR3 DNA follows: TGTGCCAGCTCTGGAAAAAGGGGGTCTAGTCAGCCCCAGCATTTT. Its translation is CASSGKRGSSQPQHF.

This clonotype was recorded many times. The chain employs TRBV4-3 and TRBJ2-2; D is possibly TRBD2 (6 bases). CDR1 LGHNA and CDR2 YSLEER come from the germline V gene. Trimming stripped 1 base from V and 1 base from J, with 19 bases between. The CDR3 spans 19 residues. CDR3 in amino acids: CASSQGSSGTLKNTGELFF. As DNA, the CDR3 is TGCGCCAGCAGCCAAGGGTCATCCGGGACTCTTAAGAACACCGGGGAGCTGTTTTTT.

The J gene is TRBJ1-2, the V gene TRBV13; a possible D gene is TRBD1 (5 bases). The germline V and J ends were trimmed by 7 bases and 3 bases, with 15 bases remaining between them. Per germline, CDR1 PRHDT and CDR2 FYEKMQ (reference sequence). There are 14 residues in the CDR3. This CDR3 is CASTPGRGDYGYTF. The DNA of the CDR3 is TGTGCCAGCACCCCCGGGAGGGGCGACTATGGCTACACCTTC.

This clonotype was counted at least ten times. The junction shows a germline mismatch at one end, possibly a read error. The CDR3 loop is CASKGRHLLGPNFNF. The CDR3 DNA reads TGTGCCAGCAAGGGACGGCACCTACTCGGCCCCAATTTTAACTTC. The chain carries TRBV6-4 and TRBJ2-5; D tentatively reads TRBD1 or TRBD2 (5 bases each). Germline V gives CDR1 MRHNA, CDR2 SNTAGT. The CDR3 is made up of 15 amino acids.

The J gene is TRBJ2-5, the V gene TRBV10-3; D ambiguous. The CDR3 runs 12 residues. Between the trimmed V and J ends, which lost 3 bases and 5 bases, there was a span of 7 bases. Germline V CDR1 and CDR2: ENHRY, SYGVKD. The CDR3 DNA reads as TGTGCCATCAGTGATCGAGTTGAGACCCAGTACTTC. This sequence encodes CAISDRVETQYF.

The chain has TRBV11-2 and TRBJ1-2; no firm D call. The V end was cut by 5 bases, the J end by 6 bases, with 19 bases between. Germline V gives CDR1 SGHAT, CDR2 FQNNGV. The CDR3 covers 15 residues. The CDR3 DNA sequence: TGTGCCAGCAGCACTTTATCGGCCACTAGGCATGGCTACACCTTC. This codes for CASSTLSATRHGYTF.

V gene TRBV15 combines with J gene TRBJ1-2, with a weak D call TRBD1 (5 bases). V shed 5 bases and J shed 4 bases, with 17 bases lying between them. From germline, CDR1 is LNHNV and CDR2 YYDKDF (reference sequence). This CDR3 spans 15 amino acids. CDR3 sequence reads: CATSPFPGDVYGYTF. The CDR3 coding sequence is TGTGCCACCAGCCCCTTCCCCGGGGACGTCTATGGCTACACCTTC.

This clonotype was seen a few times. V is TRBV12-3 or TRBV12-4 and J is TRBJ1-2; 12 bases are shared with TRBD1. CDR3 length: 14 residues. Losses at the gene ends were 7 bases for V and 8 bases for J; bases not matched to a gene: 8. For the CDR3, the DNA is TGTGCCAGCATCCCCGGGACAGGGGGCGGAGGCTACACCTTC. Residues: CASIPGTGGGGYTF.

This rearrangement joins TRBV20-1 to TRBJ1-1; no firm D call. V lost 5 bases and J lost 0, with 16 bases in between. The CDR3 length is 15 residues. Germline V gene lookup returns CDR1 DFQATT and CDR2 SNEGSKA (reference sequence). CDR3 residues: CSAGRRSLMNTEAFF. Written as DNA, the CDR3 is TGCAGTGCTGGCCGTAGGTCTTTAATGAACACTGAAGCTTTCTTT.

This clonotype was observed many times. A read error may explain this, as a much larger clone is one base away. J is TRBJ2-4 and V is TRBV6-1; TRBD1 matches at 7 bases. The CDR3 covers 15 residues. Germline loops: CDR1 MNHNS, CDR2 SASEGT. CDR3 residues: CASSRTTGIGNIKYF. CDR3 in DNA: TGTGCCAGCAGCCGGACGACAGGGATCGGAAACATTAAGTACTTC.

This clonotype has at least ten counts. The rearrangement links TRBV2 to TRBJ2-2, with D hard to call. Trimming pared 4 bases from V and 4 bases from J, leaving 10 bases between. Germline lookup yields CDR1 SNHLY and CDR2 FYNNEI. The CDR3 is made up of 14 amino acids. The CDR3 spells CASSAPAVTGELFF. In nucleotides, the CDR3 is TGTGCCAGCAGTGCCCCCGCGGTCACCGGGGAGCTGTTTTTT. Supplemented by reference TRBV2 and TRBJ2-2, the full variable domain reads EPEVTQTPSHQVTQMGQEVILRCVPISNHLYFYWYRQILGQKVEFLVSFYNNEISEKSEIFDDQFSVERPDGSNFTLKIRSTKLEDSAMYFCASSAPAVTGELFFGEGSRLTVL.

There are many counts of this clonotype. The chain is built from TRBV2 and TRBJ2-7; 7 bases fit TRBD1. The CDR3 runs 14 residues. Germline-derived CDR1 and CDR2 are SNHLY and FYNNEI. With V trimmed by 4 bases and J by 5 bases, 8 bases remained unmatched. Here the CDR3 DNA reads TGTGCCAGCAGTGCCGGGACAGCTACCAACGAGCAGTACTTC. Its protein is CASSAGTATNEQYF.

This clonotype was detected many times. The chain joins TRBV27 to TRBJ1-1; D may be TRBD1 (5 bases). V shed 8 bases and J shed 5 bases, with 9 bases lying between them. Germline V gene data show CDR1 as MNHEY and CDR2 as SMNVEV (reference sequence). This CDR3 region has 11 residues. CDR3 in DNA: TGTGCCAGCGGCTGGGGGACTGAAGCTTTCTTT. Its protein product is CASGWGTEAFF.

DNA for the CDR3: TGTGCCAGCAGCCGGCAAGGAGGAGGGGCGGCGAACACCGGGGAGCTGTTTTTT. This codes for CASSRQGGGAANTGELFF. The rearrangement joins TRBV4-2 to TRBJ2-2; weak D call: TRBD2 (6 bases). Trimming took 4 bases from V and 0 from J, leaving 18 bases between them. The CDR3 is 18 residues long. Germline assignment: CDR1 LGHNA and CDR2 YNFKEQ.

This clonotype was observed at least ten times. The V gene is TRBV28, the J gene TRBJ1-3, with D hard to call. Germline V gene data show CDR1 as MDHEN and CDR2 as SYDVKM. The CDR3 runs 17 residues. Trimming cost V 1 base and J 0 bases, with 13 bases left between them. The CDR3 DNA reads TGTGCCAGCAGTTTATTTCCCCCTACAGCCTCTGGAAACACCATATATTTT. Its translation: CASSLFPPTASGNTIYF.

V gene TRBV28 combines with J gene TRBJ1-1; no firm D call. The CDR3 is 15 residues long. The germline V gene has CDR1 MDHEN and CDR2 SYDVKM. V was trimmed by 1 base and J by 1 base, leaving 10 bases between them. The CDR3 bases are TGTGCCAGCAGTTTATTTGGAGGGAGGAACACTGAAGCTTTCTTT. Translating gives CASSLFGGRNTEAFF.

This clonotype was recorded many times. This chain links TRBV12-5 with TRBJ1-1, with D possibly being TRBD1 (6 bases). Germline loops: CDR1 LGHNT, CDR2 FRNRAP. Trimming stripped 0 bases from V and 0 bases from J, with 14 bases between. There are 17 residues in the CDR3. The CDR3, as DNA: TGTGCTAGTGGTTTGGTACAGGGACACCCGATGAACACTGAAGCTTTCTTT. The encoded protein is CASGLVQGHPMNTEAFF.

A word on this clonotype: At one end the junction does not follow the germline gene, possibly because of a read error. The chain couples TRBV24-1 to TRBJ2-5; D is undetermined. This CDR3 spans 15 amino acids. Germline CDR1 and CDR2: KGHDR and SFDVKD. This CDR3 reads CATSDLARDLETQCF. The CDR3 DNA sequence: TGTGCCACCAGTGACCTGGCAAGGGATCTGGAGACCCAGTGCTTC.

This clonotype has ten or more counts. The chain links TRBV12-3 or TRBV12-4 to TRBJ1-3, with a weak D call TRBD1 (6 bases). The V gene lost 5 bases and the J gene lost 4 bases, with 15 bases spanning the gap. CDR3 size: 15 residues. CDR3 nucleotide sequence: TGTGCCAGCAGTCTCGCCGGGGGGCGAGGAAACACCATATATTTT. It encodes CASSLAGGRGNTIYF.

This clonotype occurred many times. The genes are TRBV19 and TRBJ1-5; the match to TRBD1 covers 7 bases. This CDR3 has 15 amino acids. Germline CDR1 LNHDA, CDR2 SQIVND (reference sequence). With V trimmed by 5 bases and J by 0 bases, 4 bases remained unmatched. In DNA, the CDR3 is TGTGCCAGTAGTCCGGGACAGAGTAGCAATCAGCCCCAGCATTTT. Translation gives CASSPGQSSNQPQHF.

This clonotype was detected only a few times. The gene calls are TRBV3-1 and TRBJ2-7; perhaps D is TRBD1 or TRBD2 (6 bases each). The V end lost 1 base, the J end lost 0 bases, and 16 bases lay between the germline ends. Germline V CDR1 and CDR2: LGHDT, YNNKEL (reference sequence). CDR3 length: 17 amino acids. CDR3 in amino acids: CASSQAHRGPDSYEQYF. The CDR3 region has the DNA TGTGCCAGCAGCCAAGCGCACCGGGGGCCGGACTCCTACGAGCAGTACTTC.

Many counts were recorded for this clonotype. The chain has TRBV6-1 and TRBJ2-2; D call uncertain. CDR1 and CDR2 (germline): MNHNS, SASEGT. Trimming cost V 6 bases and J 3 bases, with 8 bases left between them. CDR3 length: 13 residues. The CDR3 DNA is TGTGCCAGCAGAAGACAAGACACCGGGGAGCTGTTTTTT. This sequence encodes CASRRQDTGELFF.